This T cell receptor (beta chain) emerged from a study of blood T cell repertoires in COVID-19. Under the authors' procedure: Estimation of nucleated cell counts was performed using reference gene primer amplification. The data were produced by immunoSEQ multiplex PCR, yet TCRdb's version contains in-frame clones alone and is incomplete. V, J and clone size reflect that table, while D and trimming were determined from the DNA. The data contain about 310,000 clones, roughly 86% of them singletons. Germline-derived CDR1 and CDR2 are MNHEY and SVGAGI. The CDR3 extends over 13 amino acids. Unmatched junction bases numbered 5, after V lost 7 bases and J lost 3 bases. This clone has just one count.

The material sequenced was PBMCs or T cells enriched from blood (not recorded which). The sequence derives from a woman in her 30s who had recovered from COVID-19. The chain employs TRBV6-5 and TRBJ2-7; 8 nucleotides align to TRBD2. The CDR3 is CASKQRESYEQYF. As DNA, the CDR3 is TGTGCCAGCAAACAGCGGGAGAGCTACGAGCAGTACTTC.